The 25 T cell receptor beta chains reported below all come from one sample, sequenced in a study of T cell repertoires in cytomegalovirus infection. MiXCR, applied by TCRdb to the reads, yields one record per CDR3 protein. Of 900,000 to 950,000 distinct CDR3 sequences listed, roughly 30% were seen once; the top ten hold around 15%. These receptors have no known antigen. The sample in question was cultured CD8+ T cells from PBMCs, obtained from culture after CMV antigen stimulation. These receptors all stem from a human donor in good health (CMV status not recorded). Some clones in this sample may be carry-over from other donors' samples.

The CDR3 protein is CASSLGPLTGGIAEAFF. CDR3 in DNA: TGTGCCAGCAGCTTGGGCCCCCTGACAGGGGGCATAGCTGAAGCTTTCTTT. The chain couples TRBV7-9 to TRBJ1-1; 10 bases are a match to TRBD1. J lost 6 bases, V lost 3 bases, and 13 bases had no gene match. This CDR3 has 17 amino acids. Germline V gene sequence: CDR1 SEHNR, CDR2 FQNEAQ (reference sequence).

This clonotype was seen a few times. V usage is TRBV29-1 and J usage is TRBJ2-5, with TRBD2 matching over 8 bases. This CDR3 is built from 14 residues. Germline V lookup: CDR1 SQVTM, CDR2 ANQGSEA. V lost 1 base, J lost 3 bases, and 4 bases stayed unmatched. CDR3: CSVEAGGFEETQYF. The CDR3 nucleotides read TGCAGCGTTGAAGCGGGGGGGTTTGAAGAGACCCAGTACTTC.

The chain couples TRBV4-2 to TRBJ2-2; D unresolved. Germline CDR1 is LGHNA and CDR2 is YNFKEQ. V was trimmed by 0 bases and J by 0 bases, leaving 5 bases between them. The CDR3 length is 15 residues. CDR3 in amino acids: CASSQDTPNTGELFF. The DNA of the CDR3 is TGTGCCAGCAGCCAAGATACGCCGAACACCGGGGAGCTGTTTTTT.

The rearrangement uses TRBV7-6 and TRBJ1-5, with 10 bases identical to TRBD1. V shed 2 bases and J 5 bases; nucleotides not matched to a gene: 12. From germline, CDR1 is SGHVS and CDR2 FNYEAQ. The CDR3 covers 18 residues. The CDR3 spells CASSLREWTGGGDQPQHF. Here the CDR3 DNA reads TGTGCCAGCAGCTTAAGGGAGTGGACAGGGGGGGGGGATCAGCCCCAGCATTTT.

This clonotype was counted a single time. The chain carries TRBV29-1 and TRBJ1-1, with D perhaps TRBD1 (5 bases). This CDR3 comprises 13 residues. CDR1 and CDR2 from the germline V gene are SQVTM and ANQGSEA. V was shortened by 7 bases and J by 4 bases, with 16 bases between the two germline ends. The DNA of the CDR3 is TGCAGCGCCGAAGGGCAGGGAGGCACTGAAGCTTTCTTT. It is translated as CSAEGQGGTEAFF.

V is TRBV6-6 and J is TRBJ2-7; D is undetermined. V was shortened by 2 bases and J by 5 bases, with 7 bases between the two germline ends. This CDR3 contains 12 residues. Germline V gene lookup returns CDR1 MNHNY and CDR2 SVGAGI (reference sequence). The CDR3 is CASSYGRDEQYF. CDR3 DNA: TGTGCCAGCAGTTACGGTAGAGACGAGCAGTACTTC.

This clonotype has at least ten counts. The chain joins TRBV28 to TRBJ2-3; 8 bases match TRBD2. This CDR3 has 16 residues. In germline, CDR1 is MDHEN, CDR2 SYDVKM. Unmatched junction bases numbered 5, after V lost 1 base and J lost 2 bases. The DNA of the CDR3 is TGTGCCAGCAGTTTATCCAGCGGGGGACTCACAGATACGCAGTATTTT. It yields the protein CASSLSSGGLTDTQYF. The full variable domain, its missing parts supplied by reference TRBV28 and TRBJ2-3, is DVKVTQSSRYLVKRTGEKVFLECVQDMDHENMFWYRQDPGLGLRLIYFSYDVKMKEKGDIPEGYSVSREKKERFSLILESASTNQTSMYLCASSLSSGGLTDTQYFGPGTRLTVL.

The genes are TRBV29-1 and TRBJ1-2; D is unclear. Germline V gene sequence: CDR1 SQVTM, CDR2 ANQGSEA. There are 11 residues in the CDR3. In DNA, the CDR3 is TGCAGTTTCGGACTTAACTATGGCTACACCTTC. Amino acids: CSFGLNYGYTF.

The chain couples TRBV7-9 to TRBJ1-5, with D uncertain. V was pared by 4 bases and J by 7 bases, with 20 bases between. Germline V gene lookup returns CDR1 SEHNR and CDR2 FQNEAQ (reference sequence). This CDR3 contains 16 residues. In DNA form, the CDR3 reads TGTGCCAGCAGCTACGGATCTGGGGATCTTTGGCAGCCCCAGCATTTT. It encodes CASSYGSGDLWQPQHF.

The rearrangement uses TRBV6-5 and TRBJ2-2; D is possibly TRBD2 (5 bases). Deletions cut 0 bases from V and 0 bases from J, with 8 bases between. Germline CDR1 reads MNHEY; CDR2 reads SVGAGI. The CDR3 is 16 residues long. CDR3 in DNA: TGTGCCAGCAGTTACTCGATCGGGGCGAACACCGGGGAGCTGTTTTTT. Amino acids: CASSYSIGANTGELFF.

The V call is TRBV4-2, the J call TRBJ1-5, with 9 bases aligning to TRBD1. CDR1 is LGHNA and CDR2 is YNFKEQ in the germline V gene. J was trimmed by 3 bases and V by 2 bases; bases with no gene match: 2. This CDR3 is 15 amino acids long. Here the CDR3 reads CASSQRTGANQPQHF. CDR3 DNA: TGTGCCAGCAGCCAAAGGACAGGGGCCAATCAGCCCCAGCATTTT.

The chain carries TRBV29-1 and TRBJ1-2; possibly TRBD1 for D (6 bases). Trimming left V 1 base short and J 4 bases short, with 16 bases between. The CDR3 covers 15 residues. Looked up from germline, CDR1 is SQVTM and CDR2 is ANQGSEA. The CDR3 region has the DNA TGCAGCGTTGAAGCAGCGGGGGCGCGAAGCTATGGCTACACCTTC. Its protein product is CSVEAAGARSYGYTF.

The sample holds a few counts of this clonotype. V gene TRBV4-2 combines with J gene TRBJ2-3; a possible D gene is TRBD2 (7 bases). V lost 0 bases and J 4 bases, leaving 14 bases between the germline ends. The CDR3 has 16 amino acids. Germline assignment: CDR1 LGHNA and CDR2 YNFKEQ. The CDR3 region has the DNA TGTGCCAGCAGCCAAGATAAGGGGGGGATGGCAGATACGCAGTATTTT. Protein sequence: CASSQDKGGMADTQYF.

With respect to this clonotype: This sequence may be a read error, since a much larger clone differs from it by one base. This chain uses TRBV6-6 with TRBJ2-1; 8 bases fit TRBD2. From germline, CDR1 is MNHNY and CDR2 SVGAGI (reference sequence). The CDR3 is 15 amino acids. The CDR3 loop is CANSPTGTSDNEQFF. In nucleotides, the CDR3 is TGTGCCAACAGTCCGACCGGGACTAGTGATAATGAGCAGTTCTTC.

This clonotype was seen once. V usage is TRBV4-3 and J usage is TRBJ2-3; D is perhaps TRBD1 (6 bases). V was pared by 3 bases and J by 5 bases, with 21 bases between. The germline gives CDR1 LGHNA, CDR2 YSLEER. The CDR3 length is 17 residues. DNA of the CDR3: TGCGCCAGCAGCCAGGCCCTTCTGGGGGCCAAGAAAGATACGCAGTATTTT. Amino acids: CASSQALLGAKKDTQYF.

On this clonotype itself: This may be a read error: a much more frequent sequence differs by one nucleotide. The chain links TRBV6-6 to TRBJ1-1; D call uncertain. The V gene's germline CDR1 is MNHNY and CDR2 SVGAGI (reference sequence). The CDR3 has 16 amino acids. The CDR3 sequence is CTSTPHPRTMNTEAFF. CDR3 DNA: TGTACCAGCACCCCGCACCCCCGCACCATGAACACTGAAGCTTTCTTT.

This clonotype showed up many times. This chain links TRBV7-6 with TRBJ1-1; D ambiguous. The germline V and J ends were trimmed by 5 bases and 1 base, with 8 bases remaining between them. The germline CDR1 and CDR2 sequences are SGHVS and FNYEAQ. There are 13 residues in the CDR3. The CDR3 coding sequence is TGTGCCAGCAGCCCCTTCAAGAACACTGAAGCTTTCTTT. As protein: CASSPFKNTEAFF.

The chain combines TRBV7-2 with TRBJ1-2, with D possibly matching TRBD1 (5 bases). The CDR3 runs 15 residues. CDR1 and CDR2 from the germline V gene are SGHTA and FQGNSA. The germline V and J ends were trimmed by 1 base and 4 bases, with 13 bases remaining between them. The CDR3 DNA is TGTGCCAGCAGCTTAGAGGGGCCGCCGGGCTATGGCTACACCTTC. Its protein product is CASSLEGPPGYGYTF.

The sample holds a few counts of this clonotype. This chain uses TRBV7-9 with TRBJ1-4, with TRBD1 matching 7 bases. CDR1 is SEHNR and CDR2 is FQNEAQ in the germline V gene (reference sequence). V lost 7 bases and J lost 4; bases outside the gene matches: 9. CDR3 length: 15 amino acids. CDR3 residues: CASTLRGEGNEKLFF. The CDR3 region has the DNA TGTGCCAGCACCCTCAGGGGGGAGGGTAATGAAAAACTGTTTTTT.

The chain's CDR3 is CASSLSRGQTQYF. The DNA of the CDR3 is TGTGCCAGCAGTTTAAGCAGGGGACAGACCCAGTACTTC. This sequence joins TRBV27 and TRBJ2-5; weak D call: TRBD1 (6 bases). This CDR3 comprises 13 residues. Germline-derived CDR1 and CDR2 are MNHEY and SMNVEV (reference sequence). The V end was cut by 2 bases, the J end by 6 bases, with 10 bases between.

The V call is TRBV7-8, the J call TRBJ2-5; a weak D match, TRBD2 (5 bases). CDR3 length: 15 amino acids. V dropped 3 bases and J dropped 2 bases, with 13 bases sitting between them. Germline V gene lookup returns CDR1 SGHVS and CDR2 FQNEAQ. As DNA, the CDR3 is TGTGCCAGCAGCTTCCGAGCGGTGACACAAGAGACCCAGTACTTC. Its protein product is CASSFRAVTQETQYF.

The rearrangement uses TRBV19 and TRBJ1-6; D is undetermined. Germline CDR1 reads LNHDA; CDR2 reads SQIVND (reference sequence). V was cut by 3 bases and J by 3 bases, with 12 bases left in between. The CDR3 consists of 16 residues. The CDR3 sequence: CASSIASIFYNSPLHF. The DNA of the CDR3 is TGTGCCAGTAGTATTGCCAGCATCTTCTATAATTCACCCCTCCACTTT.

The chain uses TRBV24-1 and TRBJ2-2; the D is unclear. Germline V gene data show CDR1 as KGHDR and CDR2 as SFDVKD. The CDR3 covers 11 residues. The V and J ends lost 9 bases and 5 bases respectively, with 6 bases between them. The CDR3 coding sequence is TGTGCCACCGAGACTACCGGGGAGCTGTTTTTT. The encoded protein is CATETTGELFF.

The chain links TRBV2 to TRBJ2-1, with D possibly being TRBD2 (5 bases). The CDR3 is made up of 13 amino acids. Per germline, CDR1 SNHLY and CDR2 FYNNEI. The CDR3: CAKSRETYNEQFF. As DNA, the CDR3 is TGTGCGAAGAGTCGGGAAACCTACAATGAGCAGTTCTTC.

The DNA of the CDR3 is TGTGCCAGCAGCTTCGAACAGGGTTACACTGAAGCTTTCTTT. Translation: CASSFEQGYTEAFF. The chain carries TRBV7-9 and TRBJ1-1; a possible D gene is TRBD1 (6 bases). Deletions cut 3 bases from V and 3 bases from J, with 11 bases between. The V gene's germline CDR1 is SEHNR and CDR2 FQNEAQ (reference sequence). CDR3 size: 14 residues.